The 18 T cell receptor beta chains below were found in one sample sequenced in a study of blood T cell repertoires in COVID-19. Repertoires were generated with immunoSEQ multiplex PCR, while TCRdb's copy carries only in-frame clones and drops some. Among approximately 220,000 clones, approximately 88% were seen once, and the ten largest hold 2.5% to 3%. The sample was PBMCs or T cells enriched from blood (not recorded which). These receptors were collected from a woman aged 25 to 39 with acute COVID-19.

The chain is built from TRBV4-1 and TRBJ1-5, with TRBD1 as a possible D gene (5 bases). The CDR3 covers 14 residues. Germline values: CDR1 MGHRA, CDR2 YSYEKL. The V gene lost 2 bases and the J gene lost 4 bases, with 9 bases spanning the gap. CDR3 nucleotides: TGCGCCAGCAGCCAACAGGCAGGGAATCAGCCCCAGCATTTT. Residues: CASSQQAGNQPQHF.

Here the CDR3 DNA reads TGCGCCAGCAGCTTGGCCTCGGGGACTAGCGGGGTGCTCTCCTACGAGCAGTACTTC. Its translation is CASSLASGTSGVLSYEQYF. This chain connects TRBV5-1 to TRBJ2-7; 13 bases fit TRBD2. The ends lost 0 bases at V and 0 bases at J; junction bases unmatched: 9. Germline V gene sequence: CDR1 SGHRS, CDR2 YFSETQ. The CDR3 is 19 residues long. Combining the CDR3 with reference TRBV5-1 and TRBJ2-7 gives the whole variable domain KAGVTQTPRYLIKTRGQQVTLSCSPISGHRSVSWYQQTPGQGLQFLFEYFSETQRNKGNFPGRFSGRQFSNSRSEMNVSTLELGDSALYLCASSLASGTSGVLSYEQYFGPGTRLTVT.

The CDR3 spells CASMGWGQGNTEAFF. In DNA, the CDR3 is TGTGCCAGTATGGGGTGGGGACAGGGTAACACTGAAGCTTTCTTT. This sequence joins TRBV6-5 and TRBJ1-1; 9 nucleotides agree with TRBD1. CDR1 MNHEY and CDR2 SVGAGI come from the germline V gene. V dropped 9 bases and J dropped 2; count of bases not matched to a gene: 10. The CDR3 length is 15 residues.

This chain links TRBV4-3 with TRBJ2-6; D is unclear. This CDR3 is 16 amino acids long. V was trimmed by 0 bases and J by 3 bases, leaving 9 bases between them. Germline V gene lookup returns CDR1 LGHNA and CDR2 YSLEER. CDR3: CASSQDLASGANVLTF. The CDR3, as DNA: TGCGCCAGCAGCCAAGATCTGGCCAGTGGGGCCAACGTCCTGACTTTC.

The CDR3 nucleotides are TGCAGCGTTGATAAGGGACAAAATAAATTAGCTAACTATGGCTACACCTTC. Translation gives CSVDKGQNKLANYGYTF. The rearrangement uses TRBV29-1 and TRBJ1-2, with D perhaps matching TRBD1 (6 bases). Trimming stripped 3 bases from V and 0 bases from J, with 20 bases between. The CDR3 is made up of 17 amino acids. Germline CDR1 SQVTM, CDR2 ANQGSEA.

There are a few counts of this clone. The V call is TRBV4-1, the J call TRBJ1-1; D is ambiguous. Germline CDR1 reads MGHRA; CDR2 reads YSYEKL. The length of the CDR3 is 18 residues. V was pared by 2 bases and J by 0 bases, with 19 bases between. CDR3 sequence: CASSQSSGGVGMNTEAFF. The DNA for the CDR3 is TGCGCCAGCAGCCAATCTTCAGGCGGGGTCGGGATGAACACTGAAGCTTTCTTT.

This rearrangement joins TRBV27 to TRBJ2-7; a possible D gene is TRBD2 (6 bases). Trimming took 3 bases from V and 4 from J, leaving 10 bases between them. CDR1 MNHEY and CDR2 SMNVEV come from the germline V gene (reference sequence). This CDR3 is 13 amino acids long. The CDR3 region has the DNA TGTGCCAGCAGTTTTGCAGGGACTTACGAGCAGTACTTC. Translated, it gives CASSFAGTYEQYF.

DNA for the CDR3: TGCGCCAGCAGTGCCCCCGGGACATTTGACACAGATACGCAGTATTTT. Protein product: CASSAPGTFDTDTQYF. The chain is built from TRBV10-1 and TRBJ2-3; maybe TRBD1 (6 bases). The V gene's germline CDR1 is WNHNN and CDR2 SYGVQD (reference sequence). V dropped 4 bases and J dropped 2 bases, with 16 bases sitting between them. The CDR3 is 16 amino acids.

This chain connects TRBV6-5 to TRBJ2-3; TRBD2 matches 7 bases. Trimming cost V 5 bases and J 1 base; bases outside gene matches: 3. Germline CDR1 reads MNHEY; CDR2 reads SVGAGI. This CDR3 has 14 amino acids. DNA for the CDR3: TGTGCCAGCAGTCAGGGAGGGGGCACAGATACGCAGTATTTT. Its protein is CASSQGGGTDTQYF.

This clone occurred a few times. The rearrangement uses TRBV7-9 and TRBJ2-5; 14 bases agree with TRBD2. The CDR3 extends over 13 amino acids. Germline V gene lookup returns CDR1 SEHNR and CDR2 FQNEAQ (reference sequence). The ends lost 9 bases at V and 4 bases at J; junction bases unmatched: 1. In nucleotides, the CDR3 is TGTGCCAGTGGGACTAGCGGGGGAGAGACCCAGTACTTC. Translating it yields CASGTSGGETQYF.

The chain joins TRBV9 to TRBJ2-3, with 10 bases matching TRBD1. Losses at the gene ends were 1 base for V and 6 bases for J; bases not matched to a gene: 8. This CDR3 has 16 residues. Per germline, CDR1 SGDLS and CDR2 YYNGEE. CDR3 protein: CASSVISGTGADTQYF. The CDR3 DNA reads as TGTGCCAGCAGCGTAATAAGTGGGACAGGGGCGGATACGCAGTATTTT.

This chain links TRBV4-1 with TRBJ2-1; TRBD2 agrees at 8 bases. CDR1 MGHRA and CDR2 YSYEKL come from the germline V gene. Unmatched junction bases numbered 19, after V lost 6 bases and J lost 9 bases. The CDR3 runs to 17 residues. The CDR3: CASRLGLAGAISSEQFF. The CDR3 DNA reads TGCGCCAGCAGGTTGGGGCTAGCGGGCGCAATTTCAAGTGAGCAGTTCTTC.

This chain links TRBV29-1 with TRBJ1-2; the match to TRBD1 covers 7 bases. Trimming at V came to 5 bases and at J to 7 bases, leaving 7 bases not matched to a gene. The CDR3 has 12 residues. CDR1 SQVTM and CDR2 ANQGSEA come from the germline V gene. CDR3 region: CSVTGEMSGYTF. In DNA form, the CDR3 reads TGCAGCGTTACAGGGGAAATGAGTGGCTACACCTTC.

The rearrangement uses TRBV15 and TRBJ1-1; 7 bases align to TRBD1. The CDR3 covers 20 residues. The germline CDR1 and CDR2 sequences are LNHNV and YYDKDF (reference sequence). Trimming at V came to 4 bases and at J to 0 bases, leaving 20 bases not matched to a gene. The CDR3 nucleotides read TGTGCCACCAGCACAGACTCTTCCCTAAGGACAGGCCCTATGAACACTGAAGCTTTCTTT. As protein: CATSTDSSLRTGPMNTEAFF. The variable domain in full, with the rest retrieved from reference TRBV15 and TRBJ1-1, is DAMVIQNPRYQVTQFGKPVTLSCSQTLNHNVMYWYQQKSSQAPKLLFHYYDKDFNNEADTPDNFQSRRPNTSFCFLDIRSPGLGDTAMYLCATSTDSSLRTGPMNTEAFFGQGTRLTVV.

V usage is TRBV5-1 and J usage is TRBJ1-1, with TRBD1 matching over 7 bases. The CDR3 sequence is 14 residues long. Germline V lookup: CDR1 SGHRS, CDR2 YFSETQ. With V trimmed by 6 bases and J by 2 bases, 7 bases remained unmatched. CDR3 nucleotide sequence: TGCGCCAGCACCCGGGACAGAGTAAACACTGAAGCTTTCTTT. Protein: CASTRDRVNTEAFF.

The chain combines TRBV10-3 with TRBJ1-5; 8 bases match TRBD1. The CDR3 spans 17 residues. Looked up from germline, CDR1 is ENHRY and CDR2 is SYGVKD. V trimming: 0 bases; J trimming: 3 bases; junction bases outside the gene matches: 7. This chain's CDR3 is CAISESSTGGINQPQHF. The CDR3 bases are TGTGCCATCAGTGAGTCGAGCACAGGGGGAATCAATCAGCCCCAGCATTTT.

CDR3 loop: CASSWTTGGAGSYEQYF. In DNA form, the CDR3 reads TGCGCCAGCAGCTGGACTACAGGGGGCGCGGGCTCCTACGAGCAGTACTTC. The V gene is TRBV5-1, the J gene TRBJ2-7, with 9 bases that match TRBD1. J gave up 0 bases and V 3 bases, and 10 bases lay outside the gene matches. Per the germline V gene, CDR1 is SGHRS and CDR2 is YFSETQ. The CDR3 extends over 17 amino acids.

The CDR3 sequence is CSASRGYTSGGGNEQFF. The CDR3 region has the DNA TGCAGTGCTAGTAGGGGCTATACTAGCGGGGGTGGGAATGAGCAGTTCTTC. This chain links TRBV20-1 with TRBJ2-1, with TRBD2 matching over 11 bases. The CDR3 totals 17 residues. V trimming: 3 bases; J trimming: 7 bases; junction bases outside the gene matches: 14. Germline V CDR1 and CDR2: DFQATT, SNEGSKA (reference sequence).